This T cell receptor beta chain was captured by sequencing in a study of cytomegalovirus exposure and HLA in healthy donors. The CDR3 contains 17 residues. Trimming took off 5 bases at V and 0 bases at J, with 17 bases between the two ends. Germline CDR1 and CDR2: SGHAT and FQNNGV. Among the donors, all were healthy bone marrow donors. The primer mix had 60 Vbeta and 13 Jbeta primers. Sequenced by immunoSEQ multiplex PCR; TCRdb stores in-frame clones only, minus some. This sample yields about 110,000 clones, of which roughly 80% are seen a single time; about a fifth belongs to the top ten. V gene TRBV11-2 combines with J gene TRBJ1-3, with a tentative D call TRBD1 (6 bases). This receptor was identified in a young man in good health and CMV-seropositive. The source material was PBMCs. The CDR3 DNA is TGTGCCAGCAGCGACGGACAGAGGATGTCCTCTGGAAACACCATATATTTT. Translation: CASSDGQRMSSGNTIYF.